A single sample gave rise to the 15 T cell receptor beta chains below, sequenced in a study of T cell responses to AZD1222 COVID-19 vaccine. Profiling relied on immunoSEQ multiplex PCR, and the TCRdb table lists in-frame clones only, not all of them. This sample has about 97,000 clones, with about 90% found just once. The sequencing used peripheral blood, collected 28 days after the second AZD1222 dose. Receptors were obtained from an adult who received the AZD1222 COVID-19 vaccine.

The rearrangement links TRBV6-5 to TRBJ1-5; 7 nucleotides line up with TRBD1. The V and J ends lost 10 bases and 4 bases, in that order; junction bases with no gene match: 13. This CDR3 spans 15 amino acids. Germline V CDR1 and CDR2: MNHEY, SVGAGI. CDR3 residues: CATRARDSRNQPQHF. In DNA form, the CDR3 reads TGTGCCACAAGGGCCCGGGACAGCAGGAATCAGCCCCAGCATTTT.

The chain carries TRBV19 and TRBJ1-5; 7 bases line up with TRBD1. The CDR3 loop spans 16 amino acids. The V and J ends lost 7 bases and 4 bases, in that order; junction bases with no gene match: 13. Germline values: CDR1 LNHDA, CDR2 SQIVND (reference sequence). CDR3: CASTAPRTGSNQPQHF. In nucleotides, the CDR3 is TGTGCCAGTACCGCCCCCCGGACAGGATCGAATCAGCCCCAGCATTTT.

The V and J genes are TRBV27 and TRBJ2-6; D gene uncertain. Germline V gene sequence: CDR1 MNHEY, CDR2 SMNVEV (reference sequence). V was trimmed by 7 bases and J by 0 bases, leaving 7 bases between them. This CDR3 spans 14 amino acids. The CDR3 bases are TGTGCCAGCAAAGTCATCTCTGGGGCCAACGTCCTGACTTTC. Residues: CASKVISGANVLTF.

The V and J genes are TRBV9 and TRBJ2-3, with TRBD2 identical over 13 bases. The junction had 6 bases not matched to a gene; V was cut back by 2 bases and J by 6 bases. Germline lookup yields CDR1 SGDLS and CDR2 YYNGEE. CDR3 size: 16 residues. The CDR3 spells CASSVGSTSGGDTQYF. The CDR3, as DNA: TGTGCCAGCAGCGTCGGATCGACTAGCGGGGGGGATACGCAGTATTTT. Using reference TRBV9 and TRBJ2-3 for the parts outside the CDR3, the full variable domain is DSGVTQTPKHLITATGQRVTLRCSPRSGDLSVYWYQQSLDQGLQFLIQYYNGEERAKGNILERFSAQQFPDLHSELNLSSLELGDSALYFCASSVGSTSGGDTQYFGPGTRLTVL.

Concerning this clone: The junction differs from germline at one of its ends, possibly a read error. The chain couples TRBV6-6 to TRBJ1-2; tentative D call: TRBD1 (5 bases). Germline CDR1 is MNHNY and CDR2 is SVGAGI (reference sequence). The CDR3 covers 16 residues. The CDR3 spells CASRYFPAQRGSGYTF. For the CDR3, the DNA is TGTGCCAGCCGTTATTTCCCGGCTCAAAGGGGCTCTGGCTACACCTTC.

This clone was observed a handful of times. V gene TRBV4-2 combines with J gene TRBJ1-1, with 9 bases aligning to TRBD1. In germline, CDR1 is LGHNA, CDR2 YNFKEQ. The CDR3 loop spans 15 amino acids. V lost 4 bases, J lost 5 bases, and 8 bases stayed unmatched. The CDR3 protein is CASSPLGTGRTEAFF. Written as DNA, the CDR3 is TGTGCCAGCAGCCCCCTCGGGACAGGGAGAACTGAAGCTTTCTTT.

This sequence joins TRBV18 and TRBJ2-5; 14 bases match TRBD2. V was pared by 6 bases and J by 5 bases, with 5 bases of the junction left unmatched. In germline, CDR1 is KGHSH, CDR2 LQKENI. The CDR3 has 15 residues. CDR3: CASSSGTSGSETQYF. The CDR3 DNA is TGTGCCAGCTCGTCCGGGACTAGCGGGAGCGAGACCCAGTACTTC. Together with reference TRBV18 and TRBJ2-5, the CDR3 gives the full variable domain: NAGVMQNPRHLVRRRGQEARLRCSPMKGHSHVYWYRQLPEEGLKFMVYLQKENIIDESGMPKERFSAEFPKEGPSILRIQQVVRGDSAAYFCASSSGTSGSETQYFGPGTRLLVL.

The J gene is TRBJ2-3, the V gene TRBV6-5, with 13 nucleotides matching TRBD2. V trimming: 10 bases; J trimming: 8 bases; junction bases outside the gene matches: 6. The germline CDR1 and CDR2 sequences are MNHEY and SVGAGI. This CDR3 spans 13 amino acids. The CDR3 DNA reads TGTGCCACCCGGACTAGCGGGGGCGTTACGCAGTATTTT. Its protein product is CATRTSGGVTQYF.

The chain employs TRBV29-1 and TRBJ1-6, with D perhaps matching TRBD1 (6 bases). Trimming stripped 7 bases from V and 6 bases from J, with 13 bases between. The CDR3 is made up of 13 amino acids. Germline CDR1 reads SQVTM; CDR2 reads ANQGSEA. The CDR3 reads CSAKGDGNSPLHF. The CDR3 DNA sequence: TGCAGCGCCAAGGGGGACGGTAATTCACCCCTCCACTTT.

The chain employs TRBV7-2 and TRBJ2-2; D is unresolved. This CDR3 region has 13 residues. The V gene's germline CDR1 is SGHTA and CDR2 FQGNSA. The V gene lost 1 base and the J gene lost 7 bases, with 7 bases spanning the gap. The CDR3 DNA sequence: TGTGCCAGCAGCTTAGATGTCGGCGGGGAGCTGTTTTTT. Translation: CASSLDVGGELFF.

The genes are TRBV6-1 and TRBJ1-1; D is ambiguous. CDR1 is MNHNS and CDR2 is SASEGT in the germline V gene. CDR3 length: 15 amino acids. V lost 1 base and J lost 2, with 11 bases in between. CDR3 sequence (DNA): TGTGCCAGCAGTGAAGTTCCCTGGATTAACACTGAAGCTTTCTTT. It translates to CASSEVPWINTEAFF.

The table lists this clone with a count of one. This chain connects TRBV27 to TRBJ2-2; the D is unclear. The CDR3 spans 16 residues. V was cut by 4 bases and J by 3 bases, with 15 bases left in between. Germline CDR1 is MNHEY and CDR2 is SMNVEV (reference sequence). CDR3 coding DNA: TGTGCCAGCAGTTCCCTCAGTACGGCAGACACCGGGGAGCTGTTTTTT. This sequence encodes CASSSLSTADTGELFF.

J is TRBJ2-3 and V is TRBV3-1 (or the pseudogene TRBV3-2); 8 positions agree with TRBD2. Germline trimming cut 3 bases from V and 7 bases from J; bases unmatched to any gene: 6. The CDR3 length is 14 residues. CDR1 is LGHDT and CDR2 is YNNKEL in the germline V gene (reference sequence). CDR3 nucleotides: TGTGCCAGCAGCCACCCTGAGCGGGGGAATACGCAGTATTTT. Translation gives CASSHPERGNTQYF.

V and J are TRBV5-6 and TRBJ2-1; D is perhaps TRBD1 (5 bases). Between the trimmed V and J ends, which lost 5 bases and 8 bases, there was a span of 8 bases. The CDR3 is made up of 11 amino acids. Germline CDR1 SGHDT, CDR2 YYEEEE. The CDR3 DNA sequence: TGTGCCAGCAGTCAGGGCTATGAGCAGTTCTTC. Its translation is CASSQGYEQFF.

V usage is TRBV11-2 and J usage is TRBJ1-2, with 7 bases fitting TRBD1. Germline CDR1 SGHAT, CDR2 FQNNGV. This CDR3 is built from 16 residues. V trimming: 5 bases; J trimming: 6 bases; junction bases outside the gene matches: 15. CDR3 in amino acids: CASSLSRQGKKDGYTF. DNA of the CDR3: TGTGCCAGCAGCCTCTCCCGACAGGGAAAAAAGGATGGCTACACCTTC.